This T cell receptor (beta chain) was retrieved from a study of cytomegalovirus exposure and HLA in healthy donors. Study-wide results and limits: The study found most TCR sequences rare, yet found some public TCRs in many donors.

The PCR had 60 Vbeta and 13 Jbeta primers. The repertoire was sequenced with immunoSEQ multiplex PCR; TCRdb's copy has only in-frame clones and lacks some. This repertoire shows roughly 150,000 clones, 70% to 90% found once; its top ten account for roughly 2.3%. For this clone: Its cognate antigen is unknown.

Germline loops: CDR1 SNHLY, CDR2 FYNNEI. CDR3 length: 15 residues. J lost 3 bases, V lost 5 bases, and 9 bases had no gene match. Sequencing used PBMCs. The V gene is TRBV2, the J gene TRBJ2-7, with 8 positions matching TRBD2. The receptor was isolated from a woman between 18 and 29 years old in good health and CMV-seronegative. The CDR3 nucleotides read TGTGCCAGCAGTTTTCTCCGGGAGGGCTACTACGAGCAGTACTTC. Protein: CASSFLREGYYEQYF.